What follows describes a single T cell receptor beta chain. Its antigen is not identified. This sample stems from a study of a mutant IDH1 vaccine in newly diagnosed glioma. Study details: Radiotherapy, temozolomide, or both had been given previously, and both were given to most. Findings and caveats of the study: Vaccine-induced immune responses were detected in over 90% of patients. Changes in the top peripheral T cell clonotypes seemingly had no bearing on pseudoprogression.

The CDR3 loop spans 15 amino acids. Germline V gives CDR1 SGHNT, CDR2 YYREEE (reference sequence). V gave up 5 bases and J gave up 6 bases; unmatched junction bases: 12. Using immunoSEQ multiplex PCR, the repertoire was profiled, and TCRdb retains in-frame clones only, with some absent. The sample lists around 30,000 clones, just under 90% occurring once. Described time point: week 47, end of study. With topical imiquimod, each dose of the vaccine consisted of 300 ug of mutant IDH1 20-mer peptide. Newly diagnosed WHO grade 3 or 4 IDH1-mutant, ATRX-lost astrocytomas were identified in the donors. The receptor comes from a woman aged 30 to 39 with glioma. The chain joins TRBV5-4 to TRBJ2-7, with 9 bases identical to TRBD2. The source material was PBMCs, sampled from a glioma patient whose treatment included an IDH1 peptide vaccine. CDR3 sequence: CASSLSGGTFREQYF. The CDR3 DNA follows: TGTGCCAGCAGTCTTAGCGGGGGAACCTTTCGCGAGCAGTACTTC.